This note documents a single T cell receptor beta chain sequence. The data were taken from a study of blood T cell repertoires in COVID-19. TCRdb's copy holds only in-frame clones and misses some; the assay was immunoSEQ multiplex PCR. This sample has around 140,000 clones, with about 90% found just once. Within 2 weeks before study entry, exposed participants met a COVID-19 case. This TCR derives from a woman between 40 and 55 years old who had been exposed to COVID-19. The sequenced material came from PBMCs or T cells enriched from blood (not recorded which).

This CDR3 reads CASSFIPGQGYEQYF. The CDR3 coding sequence is TGTGCCAGCAGCTTCATTCCGGGACAGGGGTACGAGCAGTACTTC. The V call is TRBV7-2, the J call TRBJ2-7, with 10 nucleotides matching TRBD1. The V and J ends lost 3 bases and 4 bases, in that order; junction bases with no gene match: 6. CDR1 is SGHTA, CDR2 FQGNSA, per germline. This CDR3 has 15 amino acids.